Below, 21 T cell receptor beta chains from the same sample are listed, as sequenced in a study of cytomegalovirus exposure and HLA in healthy donors. The primer mix had 60 Vbeta and 13 Jbeta primers. The table came from immunoSEQ multiplex PCR; TCRdb's copy has only in-frame clones and leaves some out. The data show 200,000 to 250,000 clones, about three quarters seen once. Sequences were obtained from PBMCs. These receptors were taken from a boy aged 5-17 years in good health and CMV-seronegative.

The V gene is TRBV10-3, the J gene TRBJ1-2; no clear D gene. V was cut by 7 bases and J by 6 bases, with 15 bases left in between. Germline V gene lookup returns CDR1 ENHRY and CDR2 SYGVKD. The CDR3 extends over 13 amino acids. DNA for the CDR3: TGTGCCATCACCTCCTCTCCGTCGGATGGCTACACCTTC. Translated, it gives CAITSSPSDGYTF.

The chain has TRBV7-2 and TRBJ2-7, with TRBD1 as a possible D gene (6 bases). V gave up 9 bases and J gave up 2 bases, with 11 bases separating them. Germline values: CDR1 SGHTA, CDR2 FQGNSA. The CDR3 covers 12 residues. The CDR3 region is CARGGSTYEQYF. CDR3 nucleotides: TGTGCCAGAGGGGGTTCAACCTACGAGCAGTACTTC.

The rearrangement joins TRBV29-1 to TRBJ2-6; no clear D gene. This CDR3 spans 13 amino acids. CDR1 SQVTM and CDR2 ANQGSEA come from the germline V gene. Trimming cost V 4 bases and J 2 bases, with 6 bases left between them. The CDR3 DNA reads TGCAGCGTTGCTTCGGCTGGGGCCAACGTCCTGACTTTC. Residues: CSVASAGANVLTF.

The V and J genes are TRBV7-3 and TRBJ1-2; D uncertain. V dropped 2 bases and J dropped 0 bases, with 13 bases sitting between them. The CDR3 extends over 16 amino acids. The germline V gene has CDR1 SGHTA and CDR2 FQGTGA. The CDR3 DNA is TGTGCCAGCAGCTTAGGCCCAGGCAGATCTAACTATGGCTACACCTTC. Translation: CASSLGPGRSNYGYTF.

This clone was detected only once. V usage is TRBV6-6 and J usage is TRBJ2-7; D gene ambiguous. Per germline, CDR1 MNHNY and CDR2 SVGAGI (reference sequence). V was shortened by 4 bases and J by 4 bases, with 20 bases between the two germline ends. The length of the CDR3 is 16 residues. In DNA, the CDR3 is TGTGCCAGCAGTTCCGTTCTCGGGTCTCTCCCGTACGAGCAGTACTTC. It codes for CASSSVLGSLPYEQYF.

The rearrangement links TRBV6-5 to TRBJ2-7, with D tentatively TRBD1 (6 bases). The CDR3 has 13 residues. Germline V gene lookup returns CDR1 MNHEY and CDR2 SVGAGI. Trimming shortened V by 5 bases and J by 4 bases, and 12 bases separated the two germline ends. The CDR3 loop is CASSQDSAYEQYF. The CDR3, as DNA: TGTGCCAGCAGTCAGGACAGCGCATACGAGCAGTACTTC.

The chain carries TRBV4-1 and TRBJ1-2; no definite D call. CDR1 and CDR2 (germline): MGHRA, YSYEKL. The CDR3 is 12 residues long. V lost 5 bases to trimming and J lost 4 bases, with 8 bases between them. The CDR3 loop reads CASSSGLYGYTF. The CDR3 bases are TGCGCCAGCAGCTCAGGACTCTATGGCTACACCTTC.

The chain links TRBV5-1 to TRBJ2-1, with D unclear. This CDR3 contains 16 residues. With 4 bases removed from V and 2 bases from J, the gap between germline ends came to 16 bases. The germline V gene has CDR1 SGHRS and CDR2 YFSETQ. This chain's CDR3 is CASSPKSDATYNEQFF. The CDR3 DNA reads as TGCGCCAGCAGCCCCAAAAGCGACGCGACCTACAATGAGCAGTTCTTC.

This clone turned up a few times. J is TRBJ2-1 and V is TRBV9; D possibly corresponds to TRBD2 (7 bases). This CDR3 has 15 amino acids. The germline gives CDR1 SGDLS, CDR2 YYNGEE. Trimming removed 7 bases at V and 4 bases at J, with 18 bases between. Here the CDR3 reads CASSPSGGRYNEQFF. The CDR3 coding sequence is TGTGCCAGCTCCCCTTCGGGGGGCCGTTACAATGAGCAGTTCTTC.

This clone showed up just once. The chain joins TRBV6-5 to TRBJ2-1, with 8 bases identical to TRBD1. CDR1 is MNHEY, CDR2 SVGAGI, per germline. The CDR3 has 14 amino acids. V dropped 0 bases and J dropped 7; count of bases not matched to a gene: 2. The CDR3 region has the DNA TGTGCCAGCAGTTACTCGACAGGGGTGAATGAGCAGTTCTTC. Protein sequence: CASSYSTGVNEQFF.

This sequence joins TRBV30 and TRBJ2-7, with TRBD1 matching 9 bases. The trim removed 3 bases at V and 6 bases at J, leaving 9 bases unmatched. This CDR3 is 14 amino acids long. Germline V lookup: CDR1 GTSNPN, CDR2 SVGIG (reference sequence). The CDR3 nucleotides are TGTGCCTGGAGGCAGGACAGGGGCCCTCGCGAGCAGTACTTC. The encoded protein is CAWRQDRGPREQYF.

This chain connects TRBV5-6 to TRBJ1-2, with TRBD1 matching 11 bases. In germline, CDR1 is SGHDT, CDR2 YYEEEE. CDR3 length equals 15 residues. Trimming at V came to 1 base and at J to 8 bases, leaving 7 bases not matched to a gene. In DNA, the CDR3 is TGTGCCAGCAGCTTGTGGACAGGGGGCTCGGGAGGCTACACCTTC. It encodes CASSLWTGGSGGYTF.

A single count supports this clone. This chain joins TRBV30 and TRBJ2-5, with 9 bases aligning to TRBD1. The V gene end was trimmed by 5 bases and the J gene end by 5 bases; junction bases not matched to a gene: 12. Per germline, CDR1 GTSNPN and CDR2 SVGIG (reference sequence). The CDR3 contains 15 residues. CDR3 in DNA: TGTGCCTGGGGACAGGGGTCCTCGCGTAGGGAGACCCAGTACTTC. Amino acids: CAWGQGSSRRETQYF.

In this sample, this clone turned up once. The V call is TRBV5-6, the J call TRBJ2-3; TRBD2 matches 8 bases. This CDR3 is built from 17 residues. With V trimmed by 5 bases and J by 1 base, 12 bases remained unmatched. Germline V lookup: CDR1 SGHDT, CDR2 YYEEEE. The CDR3 loop is CASRNGRRGAGTDTQYF. CDR3 coding DNA: TGTGCCAGCAGGAATGGGAGGCGGGGGGCAGGCACAGATACGCAGTATTTT.

The chain links TRBV6-1 to TRBJ2-1; D remains ambiguous. CDR1 and CDR2 (germline): MNHNS, SASEGT. Trimming took 2 bases from V and 7 from J, leaving 9 bases between them. CDR3 size: 13 residues. This chain's CDR3 is CASSEWAGNEQFF. The CDR3 bases are TGTGCCAGCAGTGAATGGGCAGGTAATGAGCAGTTCTTC.

The V call is TRBV5-1, the J call TRBJ2-5, with 9 bases matching TRBD2. The CDR3 has 17 amino acids. V shed 0 bases, J shed 2 bases, and the junction held 8 bases outside the gene matches. Per germline, CDR1 SGHRS and CDR2 YFSETQ. The CDR3 reads CASSLGLAGWAQETQYF. DNA for the CDR3: TGCGCCAGCAGCTTGGGGCTAGCGGGATGGGCACAAGAGACCCAGTACTTC. Using reference TRBV5-1 and TRBJ2-5 for the parts outside the CDR3, the full variable domain is KAGVTQTPRYLIKTRGQQVTLSCSPISGHRSVSWYQQTPGQGLQFLFEYFSETQRNKGNFPGRFSGRQFSNSRSEMNVSTLELGDSALYLCASSLGLAGWAQETQYFGPGTRLLVL.

This clone was seen a handful of times. The J gene is TRBJ2-3, the V gene TRBV6-6; D possibly corresponds to TRBD1 (6 bases). The CDR3 contains 13 residues. CDR1 is MNHNY, CDR2 SVGAGI, per germline (reference sequence). Trimming cost V 5 bases and J 5 bases, with 11 bases left between them. The CDR3 is CASSDLGGDTQYF. The DNA for the CDR3 is TGTGCCAGCAGTGACCTAGGGGGAGATACGCAGTATTTT.

This chain joins TRBV18 and TRBJ1-5; TRBD1 matches at 8 bases. The J segment lost 6 bases and the V segment lost 4 bases, leaving 2 bases of the junction unmatched. This CDR3 has 13 amino acids. Germline lookup yields CDR1 KGHSH and CDR2 LQKENI. The DNA for the CDR3 is TGTGCCAGCTCACAACAGGGGGGTCAGCCCCAGCATTTT. Residues: CASSQQGGQPQHF.

This clone was detected only once. The chain couples TRBV27 to TRBJ2-7, with D possibly TRBD2 on 6 matching bases. This CDR3 is 14 amino acids long. CDR1 and CDR2 from the germline V gene are MNHEY and SMNVEV (reference sequence). V shed 5 bases and J shed 0 bases, with 11 bases lying between them. CDR3 coding DNA: TGTGCCAGCAGTCCCTTCGGGAGCTCCTACGAGCAGTACTTC. Translated, it gives CASSPFGSSYEQYF.

The V gene is TRBV10-3, the J gene TRBJ1-1, with 10 bases fitting TRBD1. Per germline, CDR1 ENHRY and CDR2 SYGVKD. The CDR3 has 14 residues. V was pared by 8 bases and J by 5 bases, with 8 bases of the junction left unmatched. The chain's CDR3 is CAIGSMDRGTEAFF. CDR3 coding DNA: TGTGCCATCGGGTCGATGGACAGGGGGACTGAAGCTTTCTTT.

The chain couples TRBV6-5 to TRBJ1-2; D is unresolved. The germline V and J ends were trimmed by 2 bases and 8 bases, with 9 bases remaining between them. This CDR3 is 12 amino acids long. Germline-derived CDR1 and CDR2 are MNHEY and SVGAGI. In DNA, the CDR3 is TGTGCCAGCAGTTACGACTCCATGGGCTACACCTTC. Residues: CASSYDSMGYTF.